One and the same sample provided the 27 T cell receptor beta chains below, sequenced in a study of cytomegalovirus exposure and HLA in healthy donors. The PCR ran on 60 Vbeta and 13 Jbeta primers. TCRdb's copy holds only in-frame clones and misses some; the assay was immunoSEQ multiplex PCR. The sample lists 89,000 or so clones, roughly 80% seen once, with 2% to 2.5% in the top ten. Sequences were obtained from PBMCs. The receptors stem from a boy between 10 and 17 years old in good health and CMV-seronegative.

The J gene is TRBJ2-3, the V gene TRBV6-6; TRBD2 aligns across 12 bases. The CDR3 is made up of 16 amino acids. From germline, CDR1 is MNHNY and CDR2 SVGAGI (reference sequence). The V and J ends lost 7 bases and 0 bases, in that order; junction bases with no gene match: 5. CDR3 amino acids: CASTWTSGTSTDTQYF. CDR3 nucleotide sequence: TGTGCCAGCACCTGGACTAGCGGGACTAGCACAGATACGCAGTATTTT.

The chain couples TRBV13 to TRBJ1-1, with TRBD1 matching over 7 bases. Germline V gene lookup returns CDR1 PRHDT and CDR2 FYEKMQ (reference sequence). The CDR3 extends over 14 amino acids. Germline trimming cut 4 bases from V and 6 bases from J; bases unmatched to any gene: 8. The CDR3 DNA reads TGTGCCAGCAGCTACCCCAACAGGGGCCCTGAAGCTTTCTTT. Its protein product is CASSYPNRGPEAFF.

This clone was detected only a few times. The rearrangement joins TRBV28 to TRBJ1-3; weak D call: TRBD1 (5 bases). Germline values: CDR1 MDHEN, CDR2 SYDVKM. There are 12 residues in the CDR3. V was pared by 2 bases and J by 11 bases, with 10 bases between. CDR3 region: CASSLGGNAIYF. CDR3 nucleotide sequence: TGTGCCAGCAGTTTAGGGGGGAACGCCATATATTTT.

The J gene is TRBJ2-7, the V gene TRBV6-5; D possibly corresponds to TRBD1 (6 bases). Trimming took 0 bases from V and 1 from J, leaving 7 bases between them. Germline-derived CDR1 and CDR2 are MNHEY and SVGAGI. The CDR3 extends over 14 amino acids. CDR3 in amino acids: CASSYSGQSYEQYF. The CDR3 nucleotides read TGTGCCAGCAGTTACTCTGGACAGTCCTACGAGCAGTACTTC.

V and J are TRBV6-5 and TRBJ2-1; a weak D match, TRBD2 (6 bases). In germline, CDR1 is MNHEY, CDR2 SVGAGI. The CDR3 spans 15 residues. V was shortened by 6 bases and J by 8 bases, with 20 bases between the two germline ends. The CDR3: CASRRHLNPGDEQFF. CDR3 DNA: TGTGCCAGCAGACGACACCTCAATCCGGGGGATGAGCAGTTCTTC.

The rearrangement uses TRBV4-2 and TRBJ1-2; D gene ambiguous. Germline V gene data show CDR1 as LGHNA and CDR2 as YNFKEQ. This CDR3 is built from 13 residues. V lost 0 bases, J lost 4 bases, and 6 bases lay in between. Here the CDR3 reads CASSQDLRYGYTF. CDR3 coding DNA: TGTGCCAGCAGCCAAGATCTCCGCTATGGCTACACCTTC.

CDR3 residues: CASSEQGGLAKNIQYF. For the CDR3, the DNA is TGTGCCAGCAGCGAACAGGGTGGGTTAGCCAAAAACATTCAGTACTTC. This sequence joins TRBV7-9 and TRBJ2-4; TRBD1 is a possible D gene (6 bases). Germline V CDR1 and CDR2: SEHNR, FQNEAQ (reference sequence). CDR3 length: 16 residues. The germline V and J ends were trimmed by 5 bases and 0 bases, with 14 bases remaining between them.

V and J are TRBV29-1 and TRBJ2-7; D is possibly TRBD1 (6 bases). Between the trimmed V and J ends, which lost 6 bases and 6 bases, there was a span of 21 bases. Germline V gene data show CDR1 as SQVTM and CDR2 as ANQGSEA. This CDR3 comprises 14 residues. The CDR3 loop reads CSVGNRDPSGEQYF. The CDR3, as DNA: TGCAGCGTAGGGAACAGGGATCCCTCGGGCGAGCAGTACTTC.

Turning to this clone: In the same sample, other DNA sequences code for this CDR3. The chain combines TRBV7-2 with TRBJ1-5; perhaps TRBD1 as D (6 bases). Germline V gene data show CDR1 as SGHTA and CDR2 as FQGNSA. The CDR3 has 15 residues. V was clipped by 1 base and J by 0 bases, with 7 bases between them. CDR3 protein: CASSLGRGSNQPQHF. As DNA, the CDR3 is TGTGCCAGCAGCTTAGGCAGGGGTAGCAATCAGCCCCAGCATTTT.

This clone was seen a few times. The CDR3: CATSRENTEAFF. DNA of the CDR3: TGTGCCACCAGCCGGGAGAACACTGAAGCTTTCTTT. The chain carries TRBV15 and TRBJ1-1; D uncertain. CDR1 and CDR2 (germline): LNHNV, YYDKDF (reference sequence). The ends were cut back, 5 bases at V and 1 base at J, with 5 bases in the middle. The CDR3 contains 12 residues.

This clone was seen more than once but under ten times. The chain carries TRBV6-4 and TRBJ2-5, with 11 bases aligning to TRBD1. Germline V gene sequence: CDR1 MRHNA, CDR2 SNTAGT. CDR3 size: 15 residues. The J segment lost 1 base and the V segment lost 4 bases, leaving 2 bases of the junction unmatched. CDR3 sequence: CASSAGTGGQETQYF. The CDR3 nucleotides read TGTGCCAGCAGTGCCGGGACAGGGGGCCAAGAGACCCAGTACTTC.

The chain couples TRBV7-9 to TRBJ1-1, with D unclear. The CDR3 is made up of 14 amino acids. Trimming cost V 1 base and J 0 bases, with 6 bases left between them. Germline V gene data show CDR1 as SEHNR and CDR2 as FQNEAQ (reference sequence). CDR3 in DNA: TGTGCCAGCAGCTTAGGCTACCTGAACACTGAAGCTTTCTTT. This sequence encodes CASSLGYLNTEAFF.

The gene calls are TRBV5-1 and TRBJ1-3; 9 positions match TRBD1. This CDR3 region has 14 residues. CDR1 is SGHRS, CDR2 YFSETQ, per germline. The V gene end was trimmed by 3 bases and the J gene end by 2 bases; junction bases not matched to a gene: 0. CDR3 amino acids: CASSWTGAGNTIYF. The CDR3 nucleotides read TGCGCCAGCAGCTGGACAGGGGCTGGAAACACCATATATTTT. Together with reference TRBV5-1 and TRBJ1-3, the CDR3 gives the full variable domain: KAGVTQTPRYLIKTRGQQVTLSCSPISGHRSVSWYQQTPGQGLQFLFEYFSETQRNKGNFPGRFSGRQFSNSRSEMNVSTLELGDSALYLCASSWTGAGNTIYFGEGSWLTVV.

V gene TRBV7-3 combines with J gene TRBJ2-7; perhaps TRBD1 as D (5 bases). Trimming shortened V by 6 bases and J by 3 bases, and 12 bases separated the two germline ends. The CDR3 runs to 13 residues. CDR1 and CDR2 from the germline V gene are SGHTA and FQGTGA. The CDR3 here is CASSKGPNYEQYF. DNA of the CDR3: TGTGCCAGCAGTAAGGGGCCAAACTACGAGCAGTACTTC.

This clone was observed a handful of times. The CDR3 is CASSLDGSGNTIYF. The CDR3 region has the DNA TGCGCCAGCAGCTTGGACGGCTCTGGAAACACCATATATTTT. This sequence joins TRBV5-1 and TRBJ1-3; D remains unclear. The CDR3 length is 14 residues. Germline V gene data show CDR1 as SGHRS and CDR2 as YFSETQ. V gave up 0 bases and J gave up 0 bases, with 4 bases separating them.

The chain couples TRBV27 to TRBJ2-5, with D possibly TRBD2 on 6 matching bases. V was pared by 4 bases and J by 4 bases, with 13 bases between. This CDR3 has 14 amino acids. Germline values: CDR1 MNHEY, CDR2 SMNVEV (reference sequence). The CDR3 reads CASSSSLASETQYF. CDR3 DNA sequence: TGTGCCAGCAGTTCCTCCCTAGCGTCAGAGACCCAGTACTTC.

V is TRBV2 and J is TRBJ2-5; TRBD2 is a possible D gene (6 bases). Trimming removed 10 bases at V and 3 bases at J, with 15 bases between. Germline-derived CDR1 and CDR2 are SNHLY and FYNNEI. The length of the CDR3 is 13 residues. CDR3 DNA: TGTGCCACAGACGCGGGACCGGAAGAGACCCAGTACTTC. This codes for CATDAGPEETQYF. The full variable domain, its missing parts supplied by reference TRBV2 and TRBJ2-5, is EPEVTQTPSHQVTQMGQEVILRCVPISNHLYFYWYRQILGQKVEFLVSFYNNEISEKSEIFDDQFSVERPDGSNFTLKIRSTKLEDSAMYFCATDAGPEETQYFGPGTRLLVL.

The genes are TRBV2 and TRBJ2-2; D might be TRBD1 (5 bases). The CDR3 length is 16 residues. The V gene lost 8 bases and the J gene lost 4 bases, with 20 bases spanning the gap. Germline V CDR1 and CDR2: SNHLY, FYNNEI. The CDR3 sequence: CASQSTTRQLTGELFF. CDR3 nucleotides: TGTGCCAGCCAATCAACTACGAGACAGCTCACCGGGGAGCTGTTTTTT.

The rearrangement uses TRBV19 and TRBJ2-7; 10 positions agree with TRBD2. Looked up from germline, CDR1 is LNHDA and CDR2 is SQIVND (reference sequence). Trimming cost V 3 bases and J 1 base; bases outside gene matches: 6. The CDR3 has 16 amino acids. CDR3 sequence (DNA): TGTGCCAGTAGTATGGGTAGTAGCGGGAGGTCCTACGAGCAGTACTTC. Translating gives CASSMGSSGRSYEQYF.

This clone was observed a few times. The chain carries TRBV5-8 and TRBJ1-1, with D maybe TRBD1 (5 bases). The CDR3 consists of 15 residues. The V gene lost 6 bases and the J gene lost 0 bases, with 15 bases spanning the gap. The germline gives CDR1 SGHTS, CDR2 YDEGEE. The DNA of the CDR3 is TGTGCCAGCAACCCCCGACAGCTCATGAACACTGAAGCTTTCTTT. Translated, it gives CASNPRQLMNTEAFF.

As concerns this clone: Germline is not matched at one junction end, which may reflect a read error. The V call is TRBV6-5, the J call TRBJ1-1; unclear D gene. Germline lookup yields CDR1 MNHEY and CDR2 SVGAGI. CDR3 size: 13 residues. The CDR3 reads CASSYPGNSEAFF. CDR3 bases: TGTGCCAGCAGTTACCCCGGGAACTCTGAAGCTTTCTTT.

The rearrangement joins TRBV9 to TRBJ1-2; D remains unclear. The length of the CDR3 is 14 residues. V was shortened by 1 base and J by 2 bases, with 9 bases between the two germline ends. Germline V gene lookup returns CDR1 SGDLS and CDR2 YYNGEE. The CDR3 is CASSVRAGNYGYTF. The DNA of the CDR3 is TGTGCCAGCAGCGTACGGGCGGGGAACTATGGCTACACCTTC.

The V and J genes are TRBV6-4 and TRBJ1-1; no definite D call. CDR1 is MRHNA, CDR2 SNTAGT, per germline. The length of the CDR3 is 13 residues. V was clipped by 0 bases and J by 0 bases, with 2 bases between them. The CDR3 region has the DNA TGTGCCAGCAGTGACTCCTTGAACACTGAAGCTTTCTTT. Translated, it gives CASSDSLNTEAFF.

The chain recombines TRBV7-2 with TRBJ1-3; D may be TRBD1 (6 bases). Per germline, CDR1 SGHTA and CDR2 FQGNSA. The V end was cut by 4 bases, the J end by 1 base, with 14 bases between. The CDR3 loop spans 16 amino acids. The CDR3 DNA sequence: TGTGCCAGCAGCTCGGACAGAGTTTCTTCTGGAAACACCATATATTTT. It codes for CASSSDRVSSGNTIYF.

V usage is TRBV15 and J usage is TRBJ2-7, with 7 bases matching TRBD1. Germline V gene sequence: CDR1 LNHNV, CDR2 YYDKDF (reference sequence). The junction had 4 bases not matched to a gene; V was cut back by 3 bases and J by 2 bases. This CDR3 comprises 14 residues. The CDR3 reads CATSSLQGTYEQYF. The CDR3 DNA reads TGTGCCACCAGCAGCTTACAGGGGACCTACGAGCAGTACTTC.

The chain employs TRBV29-1 and TRBJ1-1; 11 nucleotides line up with TRBD1. The CDR3 has 14 residues. The V gene end was trimmed by 7 bases and the J gene end by 4 bases; junction bases not matched to a gene: 8. Germline V gene lookup returns CDR1 SQVTM and CDR2 ANQGSEA. CDR3 residues: CSALSGTGGTEAFF. The DNA of the CDR3 is TGCAGCGCCCTATCCGGGACAGGGGGCACTGAAGCTTTCTTT.

The V gene is TRBV28, the J gene TRBJ2-3; no clear D gene. The germline V gene has CDR1 MDHEN and CDR2 SYDVKM. V was clipped by 2 bases and J by 3 bases, with 9 bases between them. CDR3 size: 14 residues. CDR3 DNA: TGTGCCAGCAGTTTAGAGCTGTGGACAGATACGCAGTATTTT. It specifies CASSLELWTDTQYF.